A selection of T cell receptor beta chains follows, all from one sample in a study of blood T cell repertoires in COVID-19. Libraries were prepared by immunoSEQ multiplex PCR; TCRdb keeps only in-frame clonotypes and omits some of them. This sample has 150,000 or so clones; 65% to 90% occur once, and the top ten carry around 7%. The specimen was peripheral blood. Receptor source: a woman aged 35 to 49 with COVID-19, enrolled during active disease. Each CDR3 is given with its conserved first and last residue. The order of the fields is V gene, clone size, D gene, J gene, CDR3 DNA, CDR3 protein. D genes are given only for firm matches. Clone sizes are given selectively: once, few, many, or a class where the clone is expanded.

v_call: TRBV11-2
clone_size: many
d_call: -
j_call: TRBJ2-7
cdr3_nt: TGTGCCAGCAGCGGCACACAGGCCGCCTACGAGCAGTACTTC
cdr3_aa: CASSGTQAAYEQYF

v_call: TRBV15
clone_size: -
d_call: TRBD1
j_call: TRBJ1-2
cdr3_nt: TGTGCCACCAGCAGTGGGGGACAGGGGTTTTCTAACTATGGCTACACCTTC
cdr3_aa: CATSSGGQGFSNYGYTF

v_call: TRBV7-3
clone_size: -
d_call: TRBD1
j_call: TRBJ1-2
cdr3_nt: TGTGCCAGCAGCCCGTTTCCAGGGGGGTTAGAGGGCTACACCTTC
cdr3_aa: CASSPFPGGLEGYTF

v_call: TRBV18
clone_size: -
d_call: -
j_call: TRBJ2-5
cdr3_nt: TGTGCCAGCTCACCAGGGCAGGCGGAGACCCAGTACTTC
cdr3_aa: CASSPGQAETQYF

v_call: TRBV27
clone_size: -
d_call: TRBD2
j_call: TRBJ2-1
cdr3_nt: TGTGCCAGCAGTCCACTGGGAGGGGTTTCCAATGAGCAGTTCTTC
cdr3_aa: CASSPLGGVSNEQFF

v_call: TRBV6-5
clone_size: -
d_call: -
j_call: TRBJ1-5
cdr3_nt: TGTGCCATCGAAGGTGAAGGTACTATCAATCAGCCCCAGCATTTT
cdr3_aa: CAIEGEGTINQPQHF

v_call: TRBV5-1
clone_size: -
d_call: TRBD2
j_call: TRBJ2-3
cdr3_nt: TGCGCCAGCAGCTTTGGGCTAGCGGCAGATACGCAGTATTTT
cdr3_aa: CASSFGLAADTQYF

v_call: TRBV5-4
clone_size: -
d_call: -
j_call: TRBJ1-3
cdr3_nt: TGTGCCAGCAGCTTGGACAGGGTGGGAAACACCATATATTTT
cdr3_aa: CASSLDRVGNTIYF

v_call: TRBV15
clone_size: -
d_call: -
j_call: TRBJ2-6
cdr3_nt: TGTGCCACCAGCATTGGGAGAGCTGGGGCCAACGTCCTGACTTTC
cdr3_aa: CATSIGRAGANVLTF

v_call: TRBV2
clone_size: -
d_call: TRBD1
j_call: TRBJ1-1
cdr3_nt: TGTGCCAGCGGTGCGGACAGGGCCGGTTTCTTT
cdr3_aa: CASGADRAGFF